This TCR beta chain stems from a study of T-cell memory formation after mild COVID-19. Overall study: Largely, the TCR clusters proved donor specific.

TCRdb itself ran the 5' RACE reads through MiXCR, one entry per CDR3 protein. The table records 92,000 or so distinct CDR3 sequences, about 13% of them present only once. The sequencing sample was made of PBMCs or a T cell subset sorted from them (not recorded which). This receptor was identified in an adult woman who had mild COVID-19 (a few samples of this study predate the infection). Cell type and time point are not known.

The CDR3 loop reads CASSYGLTSTNEKLFF. In DNA, the CDR3 is TGTGCCAGCAGCTACGGGCTGACCTCAACTAATGAAAAACTGTTTTTT. V is TRBV7-9 and J is TRBJ1-4; D is uncertain. From germline, CDR1 is SEHNR and CDR2 FQNEAQ (reference sequence). This CDR3 contains 16 residues. V lost 4 bases and J 0 bases, leaving 12 bases between the germline ends. The full variable domain, in which reference TRBV7-9 and TRBJ1-4 provide the parts outside the CDR3, is DTGVSQNPRHKITKRGQNVTFRCDPISEHNRLYWYRQTLGQGPEFLTYFQNEAQLEKSRLLSDRFSAERPKGSFSTLEIQRTEQGDSAMYLCASSYGLTSTNEKLFFGSGTQLSVL.